The T cell receptor beta chain under discussion was sequenced for a study of Ad26.COV2.S vaccination and SARS-CoV-2 variants. Clones were read by immunoSEQ multiplex PCR, and TCRdb kept only the in-frame ones, dropping some. The sample has 350,000 to 550,000 clones, roughly 87% seen once; the top ten hold around 2.6%. Indicated treatment: about 20 received Ad26.COV2.S at low or high dose, single or two shots; roughly 5 received placebo; per-sample allocation not given. After the first vaccine or placebo injection, samples were drawn on day 63. This adult donor, from Boston, was 18-55 years old. The CDR3 has 16 amino acids.

The TCR comes from a person between 18 and 60 years old who received the Ad26.COV2.S COVID-19 vaccine or a placebo. Sequencing used peripheral blood, obtained in a trial of Ad26.COV2.S vaccine versus placebo. The genes are TRBV12-2 and TRBJ2-7; TRBD2 reflects the table's D call only, with no check against the DNA. TRBV12-2 is a recognized pseudogene. The CDR3 DNA sequence: TGTGCAAGTCGCTCTGGGCAGCGGGACTATTCATTAGGGCAGTACGTC. Translating gives CASRSGQRDYSLGQYV.